The sequence of this TCR beta chain was determined in a study of cytotoxic CD8 clonotypes in ibrutinib-treated CLL. This CDR3 has 14 residues. Trimming left V 0 bases short and J 5 bases short, with 11 bases between. Germline V gene lookup returns CDR1 ENHRY and CDR2 SYGVKD. Method: immunoSEQ multiplex PCR; TCRdb's copy keeps in-frame clones and lacks some. Altogether some 200,000 clones are present, just under 80% being singletons, with the ten largest covering approximately 10%. The sample holds a few counts of this clone. This clonotype originated in a human donor with chronic lymphocytic leukemia. The rearrangement uses TRBV10-3 and TRBJ2-7; no clear D. The sequences come from PBMCs, collected after 12 months of ibrutinib treatment. CDR3 amino acids: CAISESGSGHEQYF. As DNA, the CDR3 is TGTGCCATCAGTGAGTCGGGCAGTGGCCACGAGCAGTACTTC.